One sample yielded the 7 T cell receptor beta chains listed below, sequenced in a study of regulatory T cells in long-lasting Graves disease. As for time point: newly diagnosed GD, antithyroid drugs for less than 3 months. The TCR library was prepared using RNA isolated from PBMCs. Assembly of TCR beta libraries relied on iRepertoire HTBI primers together with Arm-PCR of CDR3 regions. TCRdb reprocessed the multiplex PCR reads with MiXCR, giving one entry per CDR3 protein. The sample includes approximately 350,000 distinct CDR3 sequences, approximately 12% of them seen just once. This sample was also put to use in a study of T cells in Graves' hyperthyroidism and ophthalmopathy.

Sequencing used peripheral blood mononuclear cells (PBMCs), obtained at new diagnosis, from a patient treated with antithyroid drugs. The receptors come from a woman aged 18-29 years with Graves disease.

This chain joins TRBV27 and TRBJ2-5, with D hard to call. V gave up 6 bases and J gave up 0 bases, with 11 bases separating them. The CDR3 contains 14 residues. Germline V lookup: CDR1 MNHEY, CDR2 SMNVEV (reference sequence). In nucleotides, the CDR3 is TGTGCCAGCAGGGCCCTTGAGGACCAAGAGACCCAGTACTTC. This codes for CASRALEDQETQYF.

Comments on this clonotype: A much larger clone lies one base from this, so it may be a read error. This sequence joins TRBV20-1 and TRBJ2-1, with 8 positions matching TRBD1. The J call may be wrong; the DNA end is better matched by TRBJ2-5. This CDR3 has 15 residues. Looked up from germline, CDR1 is DFQATT and CDR2 is SNEGSKA (reference sequence). The CDR3 spells CSARELGQGGGTQYF. The DNA for the CDR3 is TGCAGTGCTAGGGAATTAGGACAGGGCGGAGGGACCCAGTACTTC.

This clonotype was recorded at least ten times. The J gene is TRBJ2-5, the V gene TRBV3-1; D may be TRBD1 or TRBD2 (5 bases each). The CDR3 is 14 residues long. CDR1 and CDR2 (germline): LGHDT, YNNKEL (reference sequence). The germline V and J ends were trimmed by 2 bases and 1 base, with 8 bases remaining between them. CDR3 residues: CASSQPGPQETQYF. CDR3 coding DNA: TGTGCCAGCAGCCAACCGGGACCCCAAGAGACCCAGTACTTC.

This rearrangement joins TRBV20-1 to TRBJ1-4; 8 bases are a match to TRBD1. There are 21 residues in the CDR3. Germline V gene lookup returns CDR1 DFQATT and CDR2 SNEGSKA (reference sequence). V trimming: 4 bases; J trimming: 3 bases; junction bases outside the gene matches: 25. For the CDR3, the DNA is TGCAGTGCTAATACCCTAGCTAAACCCAGGGGGCATGGGTCGTCTAATGAAAAACTGTTTTTT. Its protein product is CSANTLAKPRGHGSSNEKLFF.

There are a few counts of this clonotype. The CDR3: CASSPELGRMGEQYV. For the CDR3, the DNA is TGTGCCAGCAGTCCTGAGCTGGGGAGAATGGGGGAGCAGTACGTC. The chain couples TRBV6-1 to TRBJ2-7; D possibly corresponds to TRBD2 (5 bases). Germline values: CDR1 MNHNS, CDR2 SASEGT. This CDR3 is built from 15 residues. The V end lost 5 bases, the J end lost 7 bases, and 21 bases lay between the germline ends.

The chain carries TRBV10-3 and TRBJ1-2; 7 positions match TRBD1. V trimming: 4 bases; J trimming: 6 bases; junction bases outside the gene matches: 5. The CDR3 consists of 13 residues. CDR1 and CDR2 (germline): ENHRY, SYGVKD. The CDR3 sequence is CAISVTGEDGYTF. For the CDR3, the DNA is TGTGCCATCAGTGTCACAGGGGAGGATGGCTACACCTTC.

This clonotype showed up many times. The chain employs TRBV7-9 and TRBJ2-5; D perhaps matches TRBD1 (5 bases). Deletions cut 2 bases from V and 3 bases from J, with 16 bases between. In germline, CDR1 is SEHNR, CDR2 FQNEAQ (reference sequence). The CDR3 is made up of 16 amino acids. This CDR3 reads CASSLWVGASEETQYF. For the CDR3, the DNA is TGTGCCAGCAGCTTATGGGTAGGGGCTTCGGAAGAGACCCAGTACTTC.